These 20 T cell receptor beta chains originate from one sample sequenced in a study of T cell responses to AZD1222 COVID-19 vaccine. Produced via immunoSEQ multiplex PCR; TCRdb's table is partial and in-frame only. The sample includes some 150,000 clones, approximately 89% of them seen just once. The specimen was peripheral blood, collected on day 0 of MenACWY control vaccination. The receptors here all came from an adult in good health.

The chain joins TRBV20-1 to TRBJ1-1; no firm D call. With 0 bases removed from V and 6 bases from J, the gap between germline ends came to 5 bases. In germline, CDR1 is DFQATT, CDR2 SNEGSKA (reference sequence). The CDR3 is made up of 11 amino acids. CDR3 DNA: TGCAGTGCTAGAGATAACGCTGAAGCTTTCTTT. Protein product: CSARDNAEAFF.

The CDR3 nucleotides read TGCGCCAGCAGATACACGACAGGGGCAGACGAGCAGTACTTC. This gives the protein CASRYTTGADEQYF. The chain carries TRBV5-1 and TRBJ2-7; 8 bases map to TRBD1. Germline CDR1 is SGHRS and CDR2 is YFSETQ. The CDR3 sequence is 14 residues long. V shed 5 bases, J shed 5 bases, and the junction held 9 bases outside the gene matches.

This rearrangement joins TRBV4-3 to TRBJ2-2; no clear D gene. Trimming left V 0 bases short and J 9 bases short, with 8 bases between. CDR1 is LGHNA, CDR2 YSLEER, per germline. The CDR3 has 13 residues. DNA of the CDR3: TGCGCCAGCAGCCAAGAGATCGGCCGGGAGCTGTTTTTT. Protein: CASSQEIGRELFF.

The chain is built from TRBV29-1 and TRBJ2-2; TRBD2 aligns across 16 bases. Germline CDR1 SQVTM, CDR2 ANQGSEA. The length of the CDR3 is 16 residues. J gave up 5 bases and V 6 bases, and 6 bases lay outside the gene matches. The CDR3 DNA reads TGCAGCGTGGGACTAGCGGGAGGGCCGTGGACCGGGGAGCTGTTTTTT. This encodes CSVGLAGGPWTGELFF.

The V gene is TRBV7-2, the J gene TRBJ1-1, with D hard to call. CDR3 length: 15 amino acids. With 4 bases removed from V and 0 bases from J, the gap between germline ends came to 12 bases. CDR1 SGHTA and CDR2 FQGNSA come from the germline V gene. The DNA for the CDR3 is TGTGCCAGCAGCTCCCTGGGAGGGATGAACACTGAAGCTTTCTTT. It encodes CASSSLGGMNTEAFF.

This clone was seen only once. The genes are TRBV12-3 or TRBV12-4 and TRBJ1-2, with D uncertain. This CDR3 comprises 12 residues. Trimming took off 5 bases at V and 4 bases at J, with 8 bases between the two ends. The CDR3 DNA reads TGTGCCAGCAGTGTTACGGGCTATGGCTACACCTTC. Translating it yields CASSVTGYGYTF.

The chain employs TRBV5-6 and TRBJ2-1, with D possibly matching TRBD2 (5 bases). Germline V lookup: CDR1 SGHDT, CDR2 YYEEEE. Trimming left V 1 base short and J 1 base short, with 9 bases between. This CDR3 spans 15 amino acids. CDR3: CASSLFRTSYNEQFF. The CDR3 DNA is TGTGCCAGCAGCTTGTTCCGGACTTCCTACAATGAGCAGTTCTTC.

The rearrangement links TRBV5-5 to TRBJ1-5; 9 bases match TRBD1. The CDR3 consists of 15 residues. V gave up 0 bases and J gave up 7 bases; unmatched junction bases: 5. Looked up from germline, CDR1 is SGHKS and CDR2 is YYEKEE (reference sequence). The chain's CDR3 is CASSLDRGRGQPQHF. In DNA form, the CDR3 reads TGTGCCAGCAGCTTGGACAGGGGGCGAGGGCAGCCCCAGCATTTT.

The J gene is TRBJ2-3, the V gene TRBV5-1; D unresolved. In germline, CDR1 is SGHRS, CDR2 YFSETQ. This CDR3 has 14 amino acids. V was pared by 3 bases and J by 3 bases, with 11 bases between. The CDR3 is CASSSRAATDTQYF. The CDR3 DNA sequence: TGCGCCAGCAGCTCCCGGGCTGCTACAGATACGCAGTATTTT. Together with reference TRBV5-1 and TRBJ2-3, the CDR3 gives the full variable domain: KAGVTQTPRYLIKTRGQQVTLSCSPISGHRSVSWYQQTPGQGLQFLFEYFSETQRNKGNFPGRFSGRQFSNSRSEMNVSTLELGDSALYLCASSSRAATDTQYFGPGTRLTVL.

J is TRBJ2-1 and V is TRBV12-3 or TRBV12-4; D remains ambiguous. Between the trimmed V and J ends, which lost 5 bases and 3 bases, there was a span of 2 bases. The CDR3 is 11 residues long. The CDR3 protein is CASSLYNEQFF. The CDR3 DNA reads as TGTGCCAGCAGTCTCTACAATGAGCAGTTCTTC.

The V call is TRBV19, the J call TRBJ1-5; 7 positions match TRBD1. Germline V CDR1 and CDR2: LNHDA, SQIVND (reference sequence). V lost 5 bases and J lost 7; bases outside the gene matches: 8. The CDR3 consists of 14 residues. The CDR3 here is CASSDRTGWQPQHF. CDR3 DNA sequence: TGTGCCAGTAGTGACCGGACAGGTTGGCAGCCCCAGCATTTT.

The rearrangement links TRBV7-9 to TRBJ2-3; 7 nucleotides agree with TRBD2. Germline V gene sequence: CDR1 SEHNR, CDR2 FQNEAQ (reference sequence). Trimming at V came to 5 bases and at J to 6 bases, leaving 11 bases not matched to a gene. This CDR3 has 15 amino acids. CDR3 loop: CASSPAGRGADTQYF. The CDR3 nucleotides are TGTGCCAGCAGCCCAGCGGGACGGGGAGCTGATACGCAGTATTTT. Variable domain in full (rest from reference TRBV7-9 and TRBJ2-3): DTGVSQNPRHKITKRGQNVTFRCDPISEHNRLYWYRQTLGQGPEFLTYFQNEAQLEKSRLLSDRFSAERPKGSFSTLEIQRTEQGDSAMYLCASSPAGRGADTQYFGPGTRLTVL.

This sequence joins TRBV6-2 or TRBV6-3 and TRBJ2-7; D uncertain. Germline CDR1 MNHEY, CDR2 SVGEGT. Trimming shortened V by 0 bases and J by 3 bases, and 6 bases separated the two germline ends. This CDR3 contains 13 residues. CDR3 in amino acids: CASSYSHYYEQYF. CDR3 nucleotide sequence: TGTGCCAGCAGTTACTCGCATTACTACGAGCAGTACTTC.

The V call is TRBV27, the J call TRBJ1-2, with D unresolved. This CDR3 spans 15 amino acids. The V gene's germline CDR1 is MNHEY and CDR2 SMNVEV (reference sequence). Trimming cost V 2 bases and J 8 bases, with 18 bases left between them. CDR3 sequence reads: CASSLGRHPVRGYTF. In nucleotides, the CDR3 is TGTGCCAGCAGTTTAGGACGACACCCGGTCCGGGGCTACACCTTC.

V gene TRBV25-1 combines with J gene TRBJ2-2, with D perhaps TRBD2 (5 bases). The germline gives CDR1 MGHDK, CDR2 SYGVNS. Trimming left V 3 bases short and J 9 bases short, with 14 bases between. CDR3 length: 14 amino acids. The CDR3 DNA is TGTGCCAGCAGTGACTCGGGGAGTTCCCGGGAGCTGTTTTTT. Encoded protein: CASSDSGSSRELFF.

The J gene is TRBJ1-1, the V gene TRBV5-6; D gene ambiguous. The CDR3 spans 13 residues. CDR1 is SGHDT and CDR2 is YYEEEE in the germline V gene. The ends were cut back, 3 bases at V and 7 bases at J, with 13 bases in the middle. In DNA form, the CDR3 reads TGTGCCAGCAGCTACAATTTCGGCATTGAAGCTTTCTTT. Its translation: CASSYNFGIEAFF.

This chain links TRBV5-4 with TRBJ1-3; 9 nucleotides line up with TRBD1. Germline loops: CDR1 SGHNT, CDR2 YYREEE (reference sequence). The J segment lost 0 bases and the V segment lost 3 bases, leaving 4 bases of the junction unmatched. The CDR3 has 16 amino acids. The CDR3 nucleotides are TGTGCCAGCAGCTCCGGGACAGGGCGCTCTGGAAACACCATATATTTT. It translates to CASSSGTGRSGNTIYF.

The chain uses TRBV5-1 and TRBJ2-6, with D hard to call. Between the trimmed V and J ends, which lost 1 base and 15 bases, there was a span of 8 bases. The V gene's germline CDR1 is SGHRS and CDR2 YFSETQ. The CDR3 has 11 amino acids. DNA of the CDR3: TGCGCCAGCAGCTTGAGTCCCGACCTGACTTTC. It translates to CASSLSPDLTF.

The chain is built from TRBV13 and TRBJ1-5; no clear D gene. The CDR3 covers 13 residues. Looked up from germline, CDR1 is PRHDT and CDR2 is FYEKMQ (reference sequence). Trimming took 4 bases from V and 11 from J, leaving 15 bases between them. The CDR3 DNA follows: TGTGCCAGCAGCTCCACTCGGGGTGGGACCCAGCATTTT. Encoded protein: CASSSTRGGTQHF.

J is TRBJ2-2 and V is TRBV4-3; D is possibly TRBD2 (6 bases). The CDR3 runs to 15 residues. Germline V gene sequence: CDR1 LGHNA, CDR2 YSLEER. Trimming left V 0 bases short and J 16 bases short, with 21 bases between. CDR3 coding DNA: TGCGCCAGCAGCCAAGACCCAGGAACTAGCTATGAGTCGTTTTTT. Its translation is CASSQDPGTSYESFF.